The 8 T cell receptor beta chains listed next were all sequenced from one sample in a study of T cells in Graves' hyperthyroidism and ophthalmopathy. What was amplified from RNA transcripts were TCR beta CDR3 regions. The TCR CDR3 was amplified in a first-round RT-PCR using the HTBI primer set. One entry per CDR3 protein results from TCRdb running MiXCR on the multiplex PCR reads. In the table there are hundreds of thousands of distinct CDR3 sequences, more than 14% of which are singletons. The sequencing sample was made of blood. The origin of the receptors is a woman aged 50 to 60 with Graves' ophthalmopathy.

This clonotype came up many times. This chain joins TRBV5-1 and TRBJ1-1, with 8 bases lining up with TRBD1. The CDR3 runs 18 residues. The V and J ends lost 4 bases and 1 base, in that order; junction bases with no gene match: 15. The germline V gene encodes CDR1 SGHRS and CDR2 YFSETQ. In DNA, the CDR3 is TGCGCCAGCAGCCTGGACGCGGCGGGGACAGGCTCGAACACTGAAGCTTTCTTT. Amino acids: CASSLDAAGTGSNTEAFF.

This clonotype was seen at least ten times. The genes are TRBV7-9 and TRBJ1-4, with D uncertain. The CDR3 sequence is 14 residues long. Germline V gene data show CDR1 as SEHNR and CDR2 as FQNEAQ (reference sequence). The ends were cut back, 5 bases at V and 2 bases at J, with 9 bases in the middle. The CDR3 coding sequence is TGTGCCAGCAGCGGAGTGGGCACTAATGAAAAACTGTTTTTT. This codes for CASSGVGTNEKLFF.

The chain joins TRBV24-1 to TRBJ2-7; 7 nucleotides match TRBD2. The CDR3 loop spans 13 amino acids. V lost 4 bases and J lost 3; bases outside the gene matches: 2. The germline gives CDR1 KGHDR, CDR2 SFDVKD. CDR3 DNA: TGTGCCACCAGTGAGGGCGGGAGCTACGAGCAGTACTTC. It translates to CATSEGGSYEQYF.

This clonotype was observed at least ten times. This rearrangement joins TRBV6-1 to TRBJ2-1; the D gene is possibly TRBD1 (5 bases). From germline, CDR1 is MNHNS and CDR2 SASEGT. The CDR3 contains 18 residues. Trimming removed 5 bases at V and 0 bases at J, with 20 bases between. CDR3 DNA sequence: TGTGCCAGCAGTTCCCCATGGGGCAGTGCAAGCTCCTACAATGAGCAGTTCTTC. Residues: CASSSPWGSASSYNEQFF.

This clonotype has at least ten counts. V and J are TRBV20-1 and TRBJ2-1; D ambiguous. Looked up from germline, CDR1 is DFQATT and CDR2 is SNEGSKA (reference sequence). The CDR3 runs to 14 residues. CDR3 amino acids: CSTPGGPIFNEQFF. The DNA of the CDR3 is TGCAGCACCCCCGGCGGCCCCATCTTCAATGAGCAGTTCTTC.

This clonotype was seen ten or more times. The rearrangement joins TRBV12-5 to TRBJ2-2; 9 nucleotides match TRBD2. J gave up 5 bases and V 0 bases, and 10 bases lay outside the gene matches. This CDR3 contains 18 residues. The germline V gene encodes CDR1 LGHNT and CDR2 FRNRAP. The CDR3 DNA is TGTGCTAGTGGTTTGGTACTTCTACTAGCGGGTATGACCGGGGAGCTGTTTTTT. Translated, it gives CASGLVLLLAGMTGELFF.

Notes on this clonotype: A read error may explain this, as a much larger clone is one base away. This chain joins TRBV6-1 and TRBJ1-1; 7 nucleotides match TRBD1. Per the germline V gene, CDR1 is MNHNS and CDR2 is SASEGT. The junction had 11 bases not matched to a gene; V was cut back by 10 bases and J by 0 bases. The CDR3 extends over 15 amino acids. The chain's CDR3 is CATGLQGTMNTEAFF. The CDR3 DNA is TGTGCCACAGGTTTACAGGGGACCATGAACACTGAAGCTTTCTTT.

This clonotype was counted only a few times. A much larger clone differs by one base, so this may be a read error. The chain carries TRBV12-3 or TRBV12-4 and TRBJ2-3; 8 nucleotides line up with TRBD1. The CDR3 extends over 19 amino acids. Trimming took 7 bases from V and 2 from J; bases not matched to a gene: 20. The CDR3 loop reads CASNPDRGGVKLYTDTQYF. Here the CDR3 DNA reads TGTGCCAGCAACCCCGACAGGGGTGGGGTAAAGCTTTACACAGATACGCAGTATTTT.